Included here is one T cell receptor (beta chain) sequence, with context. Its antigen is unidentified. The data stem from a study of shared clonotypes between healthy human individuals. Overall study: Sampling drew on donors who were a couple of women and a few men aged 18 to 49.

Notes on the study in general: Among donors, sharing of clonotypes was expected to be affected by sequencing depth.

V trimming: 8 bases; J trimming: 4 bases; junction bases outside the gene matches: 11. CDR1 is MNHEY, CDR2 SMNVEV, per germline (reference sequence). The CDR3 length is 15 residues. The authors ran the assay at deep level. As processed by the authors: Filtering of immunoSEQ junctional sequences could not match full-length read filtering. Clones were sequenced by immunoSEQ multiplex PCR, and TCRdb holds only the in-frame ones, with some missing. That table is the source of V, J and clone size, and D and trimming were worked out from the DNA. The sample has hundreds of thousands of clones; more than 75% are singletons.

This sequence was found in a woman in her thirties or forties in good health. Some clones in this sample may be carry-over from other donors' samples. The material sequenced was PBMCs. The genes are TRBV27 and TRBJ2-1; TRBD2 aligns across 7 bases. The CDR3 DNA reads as TGTGCCAGCGGACGGGCTGGCGGGAGATACAATGAGCAGTTCTTC. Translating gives CASGRAGGRYNEQFF.